This is a list of T cell receptor beta chains from one sample in a study of OX40 agonist ivuxolimab in advanced cancers. Sequencing used immunoSEQ multiplex PCR; TCRdb keeps in-frame clones, though not all of them. In the table there are approximately 91,000 clones, around nine tenths of which are singletons. The sample was CD4+ or CD8+ T cells sorted from blood, taken in a trial of the OX40 agonist ivuxolimab. The source is an adult with an advanced solid tumor such as melanoma, head and neck, liver or kidney cancer. Each CDR3 is given with its conserved first and last residue. Expanded clones are given a class, and other clones once, few, many or no size at all.

14,TRBJ1-2,.,TRBV5-6,CASSLEQGSIGYTF
15,TRBJ2-2,.,TRBV5-4,CASSLKDANTGELFF
15,TRBJ2-3,.,TRBV11-2,CASSIGQGATDTQYF
13,TRBJ2-7,.,TRBV29-1,CSVGAGEIYEQYF
13,TRBJ1-1,.,TRBV29-1,CSVVARRGTEAFF
14,TRBJ1-1,.,TRBV19,CASSTSGRDTEAFF
16,TRBJ2-2,.,TRBV21-1,CASKPRWRGGTGELFF
13,TRBJ1-2,.,TRBV6-1,CASSEERDDGYTF
14,TRBJ2-3,once,TRBV7-2,CASSSGGLPDTQYF
15,TRBJ2-5,.,TRBV9,CASSPWGQGEETQYF
15,TRBJ1-5,.,TRBV5-1,CASSLDGGRGQPQHF
15,TRBJ2-2,.,TRBV27,CASIRTGSGTGELFF
15,TRBJ1-3,.,TRBV7-3,CASSYGTGKGNTIYF
18,TRBJ2-4,.,TRBV28,CASSPGTSGGEAKNIQYF
15,TRBJ2-7,.,TRBV21-1,CASSKPEDSSYEQYF
16,TRBJ2-3,.,TRBV7-9,CASSPGGGAEADTQYF
10,TRBJ2-3,.,TRBV7-2,CASSGYTQYF
15,TRBJ2-5,.,TRBV19,CASSIVPQARETQYF
15,TRBJ2-7,.,TRBV5-8,CASSQGGESSYEQYF
13,TRBJ2-3,.,TRBV10-3,CAIRLPDTDTQYF
18,TRBJ2-6,.,TRBV5-8,CASSLEAYAHSGANVLTF
16,TRBJ1-4,.,TRBV18,CASSPRGPPLNEKLFF
15,TRBJ2-3,.,TRBV7-9,CASSPDRAGADTQYF
15,TRBJ1-3,.,TRBV4-2,CASSHPGGPGNTIYF
15,TRBJ1-1,few,TRBV28,CASSRAGQARPEAFF
18,TRBJ2-1,.,TRBV5-4,CASSLKSGGVSSYNEQFF
16,TRBJ2-2,.,TRBV5-1,CASSFTGTLNTGELFF
15,TRBJ2-2,.,TRBV6-1,CASSQPGLDTGELFF
15,TRBJ2-3,.,TRBV10-3,CASRADGTSTDTQYF
12,TRBJ2-7,.,TRBV27,CASRKGYYEQYF
14,TRBJ1-3,.,TRBV28,CASNSGYSGNTIYF
14,TRBJ1-6,.,TRBV10-3,CATGTGETDSPLHF
15,TRBJ2-1,.,TRBV11-3,CASSPSAGGGAEQFF
13,TRBJ1-4,.,TRBV6-9,CASISGEEEKLFF
12,TRBJ2-5,.,TRBV29-1,CSVGSMGETQYF
15,TRBJ2-2,.,TRBV7-8,CASLTGTGDTGELFF
15,TRBJ2-7,.,TRBV9,CASSVDDRATYEQYF
15,TRBJ1-5,.,TRBV5-6,CASSGMTGRNQPQHF
15,TRBJ1-4,.,TRBV19,CASSITGATNEKLFF
17,TRBJ1-1,few,TRBV7-9,CASSLITTLSMNTEAFF
13,TRBJ1-5,.,TRBV5-1,CASRRGSGQPQHF